This T cell receptor beta chain was observed in a study of cytomegalovirus exposure and HLA in healthy donors. In the case of this clone: Its target is unknown.

Study conclusions and caveats: Analysis was carried out at a later point, and it linked a missense DCLRE1C variant to TCR beta V- and J-gene trimming.

PCR used 60 Vbeta primers and 13 Jbeta primers. Data came from immunoSEQ multiplex PCR; TCRdb stores just in-frame clones and leaves some out. This sample carries 180,000 or so clones, 77% of them seen once, and the ten largest clones take roughly 1.5%. Germline CDR1 reads MNHNY; CDR2 reads SVGAGI (reference sequence). Unmatched junction bases numbered 4, after V lost 5 bases and J lost 0 bases. This CDR3 is 15 amino acids long. Sequences were obtained from PBMCs. The TCR originated in a man between 18 and 35 years old in good health and CMV-seronegative. The V call is TRBV6-6, the J call TRBJ2-7; the match to TRBD2 covers 10 bases. The CDR3 DNA reads TGTGCCAGCAGTCACCCTAGCGGGAGCTCCTACGAGCAGTACTTC. It codes for CASSHPSGSSYEQYF.